The 8 T cell receptor beta chains below all came from one sample that was sequenced in a study of blood T cell repertoires in COVID-19. Some clones are missing from TCRdb's copy, which holds only in-frame ones; the method was immunoSEQ multiplex PCR. The profile covers tens of thousands of clones, with 75% to 90% appearing a single time and around 12% taken by the ten largest. Specimen: peripheral blood. The receptors originated from a human donor in a cohort sampled during active COVID-19.

The chain recombines TRBV19 with TRBJ1-6; 9 bases are shared with TRBD1. CDR1 and CDR2 from the germline V gene are LNHDA and SQIVND (reference sequence). The CDR3 loop spans 14 amino acids. With V trimmed by 5 bases and J by 10 bases, 6 bases remained unmatched. CDR3 sequence: CASSSNRGQSPLHF. The CDR3 DNA reads TGTGCCAGTAGTTCAAACAGGGGGCAGTCACCCCTCCACTTT.

The rearrangement joins TRBV28 to TRBJ1-1, with 9 bases aligning to TRBD1. The length of the CDR3 is 15 residues. The J segment lost 4 bases and the V segment lost 6 bases, leaving 9 bases of the junction unmatched. Germline CDR1 reads MDHEN; CDR2 reads SYDVKM. The CDR3 protein is CASRLQGAGSTEAFF. DNA for the CDR3: TGTGCCAGCAGACTACAGGGGGCCGGGAGCACTGAAGCTTTCTTT. The full variable domain, its missing parts supplied by reference TRBV28 and TRBJ1-1, is DVKVTQSSRYLVKRTGEKVFLECVQDMDHENMFWYRQDPGLGLRLIYFSYDVKMKEKGDIPEGYSVSREKKERFSLILESASTNQTSMYLCASRLQGAGSTEAFFGQGTRLTVV.

The V call is TRBV7-2, the J call TRBJ1-2; D uncertain. CDR3 length: 12 amino acids. Trimming shortened V by 2 bases and J by 6 bases, and 7 bases separated the two germline ends. Looked up from germline, CDR1 is SGHTA and CDR2 is FQGNSA. CDR3: CASSLTRDGYTF. CDR3 DNA: TGTGCCAGCAGCTTAACCCGGGATGGCTACACCTTC.

V is TRBV27 and J is TRBJ2-5; 11 positions agree with TRBD1. Per germline, CDR1 MNHEY and CDR2 SMNVEV (reference sequence). J lost 3 bases, V lost 5 bases, and 5 bases had no gene match. The length of the CDR3 is 15 residues. Here the CDR3 reads CASSPSGQGEETQYF. The DNA for the CDR3 is TGTGCCAGCAGTCCCTCGGGACAGGGGGAAGAGACCCAGTACTTC.

A single count supports this clone. The rearrangement links TRBV4-2 to TRBJ1-4, with 8 bases identical to TRBD1. With 4 bases clipped from V and 2 bases from J, the junction kept 6 bases outside the gene matches. The CDR3 consists of 16 residues. The germline gives CDR1 LGHNA, CDR2 YNFKEQ. CDR3 protein: CASSRPQGGTNEKLFF. In DNA, the CDR3 is TGTGCCAGCAGCCGCCCACAGGGGGGGACTAATGAAAAACTGTTTTTT.

The V call is TRBV5-6, the J call TRBJ1-2; 7 nucleotides line up with TRBD1. Looked up from germline, CDR1 is SGHDT and CDR2 is YYEEEE. The CDR3 length is 17 residues. The V segment lost 3 bases and the J segment 0 bases; nucleotides outside the gene matches: 11. The CDR3 DNA follows: TGTGCCAGCAGCTCCCCGGGACAGATAAACACTAACTATGGCTACACCTTC. Its protein is CASSSPGQINTNYGYTF.

The V and J genes are TRBV6-2 or TRBV6-3 and TRBJ2-7; tentatively, D is TRBD1 (5 bases). This CDR3 contains 14 residues. In germline, CDR1 is MNHEY, CDR2 SVGEGT. Trimming pared 6 bases from V and 2 bases from J, leaving 14 bases between. CDR3 sequence (DNA): TGTGCCAGCAGCTGGACAACCCCTACCTACGAGCAGTACTTC. This gives the protein CASSWTTPTYEQYF.

This clone occurred many times. The CDR3, as DNA: TGTGCCTGGAGTCGGGCCCAGCGGGATACGCAGTATTTT. Its protein is CAWSRAQRDTQYF. The chain is built from TRBV30 and TRBJ2-3; D possibly corresponds to TRBD2 (5 bases). This CDR3 has 13 residues. Germline CDR1 GTSNPN, CDR2 SVGIG (reference sequence). Trimming stripped 2 bases from V and 6 bases from J, with 12 bases between.